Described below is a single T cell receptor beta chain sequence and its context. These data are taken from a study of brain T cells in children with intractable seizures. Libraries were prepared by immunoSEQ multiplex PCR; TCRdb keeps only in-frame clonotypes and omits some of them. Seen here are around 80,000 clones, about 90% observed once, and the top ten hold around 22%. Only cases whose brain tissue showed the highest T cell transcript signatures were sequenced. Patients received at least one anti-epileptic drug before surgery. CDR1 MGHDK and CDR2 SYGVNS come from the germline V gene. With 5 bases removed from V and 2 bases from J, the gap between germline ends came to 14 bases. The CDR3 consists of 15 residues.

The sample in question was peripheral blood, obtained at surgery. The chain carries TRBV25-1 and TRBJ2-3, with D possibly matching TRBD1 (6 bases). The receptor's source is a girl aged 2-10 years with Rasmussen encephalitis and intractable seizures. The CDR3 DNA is TGTGCCAGCAGTCTGATAGGGGGACCCACAGATACGCAGTATTTT. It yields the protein CASSLIGGPTDTQYF.